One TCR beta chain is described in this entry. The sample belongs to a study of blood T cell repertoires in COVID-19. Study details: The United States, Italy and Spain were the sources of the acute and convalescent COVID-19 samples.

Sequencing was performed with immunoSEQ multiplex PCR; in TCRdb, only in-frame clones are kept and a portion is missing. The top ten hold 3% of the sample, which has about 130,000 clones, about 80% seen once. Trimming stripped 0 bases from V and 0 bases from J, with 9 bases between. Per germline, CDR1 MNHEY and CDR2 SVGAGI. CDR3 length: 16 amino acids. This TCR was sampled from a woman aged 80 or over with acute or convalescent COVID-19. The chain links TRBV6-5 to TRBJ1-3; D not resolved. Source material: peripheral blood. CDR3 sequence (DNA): TGTGCCAGCAGTTACTCTCGGAGCTTCTCTGGAAACACCATATATTTT. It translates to CASSYSRSFSGNTIYF.